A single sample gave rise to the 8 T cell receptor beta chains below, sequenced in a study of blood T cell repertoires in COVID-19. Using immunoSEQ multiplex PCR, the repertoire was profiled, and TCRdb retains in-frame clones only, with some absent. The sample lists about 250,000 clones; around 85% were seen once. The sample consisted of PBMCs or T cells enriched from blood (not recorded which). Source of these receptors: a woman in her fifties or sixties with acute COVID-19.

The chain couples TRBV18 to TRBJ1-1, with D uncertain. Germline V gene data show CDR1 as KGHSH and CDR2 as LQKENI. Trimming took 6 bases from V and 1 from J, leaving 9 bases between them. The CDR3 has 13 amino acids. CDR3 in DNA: TGTGCCAGCTCGGAGGGCCAGAACACTGAAGCTTTCTTT. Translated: CASSEGQNTEAFF.

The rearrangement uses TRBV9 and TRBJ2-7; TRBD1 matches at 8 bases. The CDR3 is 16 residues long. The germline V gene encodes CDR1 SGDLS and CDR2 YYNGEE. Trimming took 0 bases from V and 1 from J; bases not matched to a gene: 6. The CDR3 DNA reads TGTGCCAGCAGCGTAGACGTAGGACAGGGTTCCTACGAGCAGTACTTC. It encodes CASSVDVGQGSYEQYF.

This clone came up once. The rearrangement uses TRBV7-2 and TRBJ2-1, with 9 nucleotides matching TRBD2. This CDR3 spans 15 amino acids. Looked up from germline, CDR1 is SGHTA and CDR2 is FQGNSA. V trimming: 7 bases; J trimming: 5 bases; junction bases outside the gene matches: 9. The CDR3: CASTPVASGNNEQFF. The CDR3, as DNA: TGTGCCAGCACCCCGGTCGCTAGCGGGAACAATGAGCAGTTCTTC.

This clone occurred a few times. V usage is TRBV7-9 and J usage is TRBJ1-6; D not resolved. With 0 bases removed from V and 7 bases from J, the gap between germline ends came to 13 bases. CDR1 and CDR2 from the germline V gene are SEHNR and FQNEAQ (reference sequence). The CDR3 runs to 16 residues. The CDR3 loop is CASSLAGGVTNSPLHF. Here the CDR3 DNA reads TGTGCCAGCAGCTTAGCGGGCGGGGTTACAAATTCACCCCTCCACTTT.

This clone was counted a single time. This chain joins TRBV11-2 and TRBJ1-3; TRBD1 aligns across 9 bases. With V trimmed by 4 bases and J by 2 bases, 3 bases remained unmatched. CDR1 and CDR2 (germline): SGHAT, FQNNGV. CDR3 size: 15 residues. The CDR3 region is CASSSGTGPGNTIYF. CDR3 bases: TGTGCCAGCAGCTCTGGGACAGGGCCTGGAAACACCATATATTTT.

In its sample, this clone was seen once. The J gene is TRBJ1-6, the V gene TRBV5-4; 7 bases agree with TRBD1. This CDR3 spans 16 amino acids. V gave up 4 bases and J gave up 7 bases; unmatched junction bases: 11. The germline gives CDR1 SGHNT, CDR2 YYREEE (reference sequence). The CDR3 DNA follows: TGTGCCAGCAGCCCCATTAGGGGGCTAGGGAATTCACCCCTCCACTTT. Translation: CASSPIRGLGNSPLHF.

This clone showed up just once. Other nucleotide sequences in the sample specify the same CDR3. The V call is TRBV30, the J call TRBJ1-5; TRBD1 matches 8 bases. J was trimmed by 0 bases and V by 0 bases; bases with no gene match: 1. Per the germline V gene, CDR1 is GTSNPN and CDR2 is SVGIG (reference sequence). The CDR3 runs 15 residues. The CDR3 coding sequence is TGTGCCTGGAGTGTCGGGACAGGTAGCAATCAGCCCCAGCATTTT. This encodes CAWSVGTGSNQPQHF.

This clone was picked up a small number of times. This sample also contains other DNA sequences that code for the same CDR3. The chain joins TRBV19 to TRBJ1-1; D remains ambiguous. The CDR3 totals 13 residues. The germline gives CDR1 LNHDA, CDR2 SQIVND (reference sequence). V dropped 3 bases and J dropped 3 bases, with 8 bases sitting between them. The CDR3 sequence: CASSIDSDTEAFF. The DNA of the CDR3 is TGTGCCAGTAGTATCGACTCCGACACTGAAGCTTTCTTT.